A selection of T cell receptor beta chains follows, all from one sample in a study of blood T cell repertoires in COVID-19. The assay was immunoSEQ multiplex PCR, and TCRdb's table has in-frame clones only and misses some. Of 310,000 or so clones listed, under 90% are singletons. Material for sequencing was PBMCs or T cells enriched from blood (not recorded which). The receptors here all came from a woman aged 18-30 years who had recovered from COVID-19. Each CDR3 is given with its conserved first and last residue. The order of the fields is clone size, J gene, D gene, V gene, CDR3 protein, CDR3 DNA. D genes are given only for firm matches. A row's size may be missing; if present it is once, few, many or a size class.

few TRBJ2-5 TRBD1 TRBV18 CASSRDRGFGETQYF TGTGCCAGCTCACGGGACAGGGGTTTTGGAGAGACCCAGTACTTC
NA TRBJ2-3 TRBD2 TRBV10-3 CAIRTSGSYTDTQYF TGTGCCATCAGGACTAGCGGGAGTTACACAGATACGCAGTATTTT
NA TRBJ2-7 TRBD2 TRBV28 CASSSFGRSVGEQYF TGTGCCAGCAGTTCCTTCGGGAGGTCCGTTGGCGAGCAGTACTTC
NA TRBJ1-2 NA TRBV4-1 CASSHLYPGDYGYTF TGCGCCAGCAGCCACCTTTACCCAGGGGACTATGGCTACACCTTC
NA TRBJ1-2 NA TRBV18 CASSPQGQDGYTF TGTGCCAGCTCACCACAGGGGCAGGATGGCTACACCTTC
NA TRBJ1-4 NA TRBV5-1 CASSLTGSNEKLFF TGCGCCAGCAGCTTGACAGGATCTAATGAAAAACTGTTTTTT
NA TRBJ2-1 NA TRBV2 CAGRQLESEQFF TGTGCCGGAAGACAACTCGAGTCTGAGCAGTTCTTC
NA TRBJ2-1 TRBD2 TRBV9 CASSAGLGLGRDNEQFF TGTGCCAGCAGCGCGGGGCTGGGTTTGGGGAGGGACAATGAGCAGTTCTTC
NA TRBJ1-1 NA TRBV7-9 CASSPSGVSMWNTEAFF TGTGCCAGCAGCCCATCGGGGGTGTCGATGTGGAACACTGAAGCTTTCTTT
NA TRBJ1-2 NA TRBV5-1 CASSSSGSLRGYTF TGCGCCAGCAGCTCCTCTGGGAGCCTTAGGGGCTACACCTTC
few TRBJ2-5 TRBD1 TRBV5-4 CASSHPGTGTPQYF TGTGCCAGCAGCCATCCCGGGACAGGGACCCCCCAGTACTTC
NA TRBJ1-6 TRBD1 TRBV5-4 CASSPLGGQHNSPLHF TGTGCCAGCAGCCCGCTTGGGGGACAGCATAATTCACCCCTCCACTTT
few TRBJ2-2 TRBD2 TRBV5-1 CASSPSGGAGELFF TGCGCCAGCAGCCCGAGCGGGGGGGCCGGGGAGCTGTTTTTT
once TRBJ1-2 NA TRBV28 CASSEFEGGDYGYTF TGTGCCAGCAGTGAATTTGAAGGGGGTGACTATGGCTACACCTTC
NA TRBJ2-4 NA TRBV4-1 CASSQDKDRQYEIQYF TGCGCCAGCAGCCAAGATAAGGACAGACAATACGAAATTCAGTACTTC
once TRBJ2-1 TRBD2 TRBV6-2/TRBV6-3 CASSYRGSSHEQFF TGTGCCAGCAGTTACCGCGGGAGTTCACATGAGCAGTTCTTC
few TRBJ2-7 NA TRBV2 CASSEATRGGVTYEQYF TGTGCCAGCAGTGAAGCGACGAGGGGCGGGGTAACCTACGAGCAGTACTTC
NA TRBJ1-1 TRBD1 TRBV10-3 CAIRQTGSEAFF TGTGCCATCAGGCAGACAGGGTCTGAAGCTTTCTTT
NA TRBJ1-3 TRBD1 TRBV5-5 CASRSWTGVGNTIYF TGTGCCAGCAGAAGTTGGACAGGGGTAGGAAACACCATATATTTT
NA TRBJ2-5 NA TRBV5-1 CASSLGSGQETQYF TGCGCCAGCAGCTTGGGCTCGGGGCAAGAGACCCAGTACTTC
NA TRBJ1-5 TRBD1 TRBV7-3 CASRPVGQGAWDSNQPQHF TGTGCCAGCAGACCTGTTGGACAGGGGGCTTGGGATAGCAATCAGCCCCAGCATTTT
NA TRBJ2-1 TRBD1 TRBV6-5 CASLQGAGMDEQFF TGTGCCAGTTTACAGGGGGCTGGTATGGATGAGCAGTTCTTC
NA TRBJ1-1 TRBD1 TRBV27 CASSLSGTGFEAFF TGTGCCAGCAGTCTCTCCGGGACAGGCTTTGAAGCTTTCTTT
NA TRBJ1-2 NA TRBV7-9 CASSPSRSGYGYTF TGTGCCAGCAGCCCCAGCAGGTCTGGCTATGGCTACACCTTC
NA TRBJ2-7 TRBD1 TRBV4-2 CASSPRHGQGAYEQYF TGTGCCAGCAGCCCCCGACACGGACAGGGGGCCTACGAGCAGTACTTC
NA TRBJ2-5 NA TRBV5-1 CASSLGGVGRETQYF TGCGCCAGCAGCTTGGGGGGAGTAGGACGGGAGACCCAGTACTTC
NA TRBJ1-2 NA TRBV7-8 CASSAPRWGGSTNYGYTF TGTGCCAGCAGCGCACCAAGGTGGGGGGGAAGCACTAACTATGGCTACACCTTC
NA TRBJ2-7 TRBD1 TRBV5-4 CASSSGTGLSHEQYF TGTGCCAGCAGCTCGGGGACAGGGCTGAGCCACGAGCAGTACTTC
NA TRBJ2-7 TRBD1 TRBV6-5 CASSYSADRGYEQYF TGTGCCAGCAGTTACTCGGCGGACAGGGGCTACGAGCAGTACTTC
few TRBJ1-4 TRBD1 TRBV7-9 CASSLGTDNEKLFF TGTGCCAGCAGCCTCGGGACAGACAATGAAAAACTGTTTTTT
NA TRBJ1-1 NA TRBV30 CAWSSQENTEAFF TGTGCCTGGAGTTCACAGGAGAACACTGAAGCTTTCTTT
NA TRBJ1-4 TRBD1 TRBV19 CASRRDRGQRSINEKLFF TGTGCCAGTCGCCGGGACAGGGGGCAGAGGAGTATTAATGAAAAACTGTTTTTT
NA TRBJ2-5 NA TRBV19 CASSVGAKETQYF TGTGCCAGTAGTGTGGGGGCTAAAGAGACCCAGTACTTC
NA TRBJ2-1 NA TRBV11-2 CASSVLSYNEQFF TGTGCCAGCAGCGTTCTCTCCTACAATGAGCAGTTCTTC
once TRBJ2-3 NA TRBV10-3 CAISELPDTQYF TGTGCCATCAGTGAGCTCCCAGATACGCAGTATTTT
NA TRBJ1-5 TRBD1 TRBV12-3/TRBV12-4 CAAGTVNQPQHF TGTGCGGCTGGGACAGTCAATCAGCCCCAGCATTTT
once TRBJ1-2 NA TRBV9 CASSSDSNYGYTF TGTGCCAGCAGCTCTGACAGTAACTATGGCTACACCTTC
NA TRBJ1-5 NA TRBV4-1 CASSQGIGGGIDQPQHF TGCGCCAGCAGCCAAGGAATCGGGGGGGGAATTGATCAGCCCCAGCATTTT
NA TRBJ1-6 NA TRBV6-5 CASTLDGAINSPLHF TGTGCCAGCACTTTAGATGGGGCGATTAATTCACCCCTCCACTTT
NA TRBJ2-6 NA TRBV27 CASSPHSGANVLTF TGTGCCAGCAGCCCCCACTCTGGGGCCAACGTCCTGACTTTC
NA TRBJ1-1 NA TRBV12-3/TRBV12-4 CASSFIVNTEAFF TGTGCCAGCAGTTTTATTGTGAACACTGAAGCTTTCTTT
NA TRBJ1-2 NA TRBV23-1 CASSYGGRYGYTF TGCGCCAGCAGCTACGGCGGCAGATATGGCTACACCTTC
NA TRBJ1-2 NA TRBV28 CASSWSDYGYTF TGTGCCAGCAGTTGGTCGGACTATGGCTACACCTTC
few TRBJ2-5 TRBD1 TRBV7-9 CASTNRNGDRDQETQYF TGTGCCAGCACTAACCGGAATGGGGACAGGGACCAAGAGACCCAGTACTTC
NA TRBJ2-5 TRBD1 TRBV5-4 CASSPIDRGETQYF TGTGCCAGCAGCCCGATAGACAGGGGAGAGACCCAGTACTTC
NA TRBJ2-3 NA TRBV7-8 CASRPGDTNWGTDTQYF TGTGCCAGCAGACCCGGGGACACCAACTGGGGCACAGATACGCAGTATTTT
NA TRBJ1-1 TRBD1 TRBV18 CASSSESGGTEAFF TGTGCCAGCTCATCGGAATCAGGGGGCACTGAAGCTTTCTTT
NA TRBJ1-3 NA TRBV30 CAWSVLRQSGNTIYF TGTGCCTGGAGTGTCCTGCGCCAATCTGGAAACACCATATATTTT
NA TRBJ1-2 NA TRBV28 CASSSDYGYTF TGTGCCAGCAGTTCTGACTATGGCTACACCTTC
NA TRBJ1-1 TRBD1 TRBV15 CATSRSGTGGTEAFF TGTGCCACCAGCAGATCCGGGACAGGGGGCACTGAAGCTTTCTTT
NA TRBJ1-2 NA TRBV6-5 CASSQIDRNYGYTF TGTGCCAGCAGTCAGATAGACAGGAACTATGGCTACACCTTC
NA TRBJ1-2 NA TRBV12-3/TRBV12-4 CASSSLSRYGYTF TGTGCCAGCAGCTCTTTATCCCGCTATGGCTACACCTTC
NA TRBJ1-1 TRBD1 TRBV7-9 CASSRGTGVTEAFF TGTGCCAGCAGCCGGGGGACAGGGGTAACTGAAGCTTTCTTT
NA TRBJ2-7 TRBD2 TRBV24-1 CATSDPTSGSLGEQYF TGTGCCACCAGTGACCCGACTAGCGGGAGTTTAGGCGAGCAGTACTTC
NA TRBJ2-1 NA TRBV4-1 CASSPRGLYNEQFF TGCGCCAGCAGCCCAAGGGGACTGTACAATGAGCAGTTCTTC
few TRBJ2-7 NA TRBV5-5 CASSLGGLKQYF TGTGCCAGCAGCTTGGGGGGCCTGAAGCAGTACTTC
NA TRBJ2-7 TRBD2 TRBV28 CASSLVGGGSYEQYF TGTGCCAGCAGTTTAGTGGGCGGGGGCTCCTACGAGCAGTACTTC